The clone carrying this TCR beta chain appeared many times. Its antigen is unknown. The sample originates from a study of human T cells and chemical hapten exposure. Study-level points and caveats: PT1 expanded TCR counts and patch test score correlated positively.

Unique molecular identifiers were attached to individual cDNA molecules during library preparation. TCRdb re-analysed the RACE reads in MiXCR, keeping a single row per CDR3 protein. Among about 380,000 distinct CDR3 sequences listed, about 6% were seen once. Stated time point: patch test 2, 6 weeks after DPC sensitization. Treatment in this sample: therapeutic diphenylcyclopropenone sensitization with weekly scalp DPC. V was pared by 6 bases and J by 8 bases, with 11 bases of the junction left unmatched. The CDR3 sequence is 14 residues long. The V gene is TRBV12-3 or TRBV12-4, the J gene TRBJ1-2; TRBD1 matches 8 bases. This sequence originates from a woman between 18 and 29 years old with alopecia areata. Some clones in this sample may be carry-over from other donors' samples. Specimen: whole blood, collected in connection with sensitization to the hapten diphenylcyclopropenone (DPC). As DNA, the CDR3 is TGTGCCAGCAGATTCGGACAGGGTCAGGGAGGCTACACCTTC. Translated: CASRFGQGQGGYTF.